This T cell receptor beta chain was recovered during a study of cytomegalovirus exposure and HLA in healthy donors. This CDR3 is 16 amino acids long. Germline V gene sequence: CDR1 SEHNR, CDR2 FQNEAQ (reference sequence). Amplification used 60 Vbeta primers and 13 Jbeta primers. TCRdb's table, derived via immunoSEQ multiplex PCR, lists solely in-frame clones and lacks some. The sample consists of around 200,000 clones, more than 75% of them appearing once. Study findings and constraints: In a later analysis, a missense DCLRE1C variant was linked to TCR beta V- and J-gene trimming.

Comments on this clone: Antigen unknown. An end of the junction differs from the germline gene, which may be a read error.

The specimen sequenced was PBMCs. This chain uses TRBV7-9 with TRBJ1-2; a possible D gene is TRBD1 (6 bases). This clonotype originated in a man aged 40-49 years in good health and CMV-seropositive. The CDR3 spells CSSSPRLQGGDYGYTF. For the CDR3, the DNA is TGTTCCAGCAGCCCCCGGTTGCAAGGGGGAGACTATGGCTACACCTTC.